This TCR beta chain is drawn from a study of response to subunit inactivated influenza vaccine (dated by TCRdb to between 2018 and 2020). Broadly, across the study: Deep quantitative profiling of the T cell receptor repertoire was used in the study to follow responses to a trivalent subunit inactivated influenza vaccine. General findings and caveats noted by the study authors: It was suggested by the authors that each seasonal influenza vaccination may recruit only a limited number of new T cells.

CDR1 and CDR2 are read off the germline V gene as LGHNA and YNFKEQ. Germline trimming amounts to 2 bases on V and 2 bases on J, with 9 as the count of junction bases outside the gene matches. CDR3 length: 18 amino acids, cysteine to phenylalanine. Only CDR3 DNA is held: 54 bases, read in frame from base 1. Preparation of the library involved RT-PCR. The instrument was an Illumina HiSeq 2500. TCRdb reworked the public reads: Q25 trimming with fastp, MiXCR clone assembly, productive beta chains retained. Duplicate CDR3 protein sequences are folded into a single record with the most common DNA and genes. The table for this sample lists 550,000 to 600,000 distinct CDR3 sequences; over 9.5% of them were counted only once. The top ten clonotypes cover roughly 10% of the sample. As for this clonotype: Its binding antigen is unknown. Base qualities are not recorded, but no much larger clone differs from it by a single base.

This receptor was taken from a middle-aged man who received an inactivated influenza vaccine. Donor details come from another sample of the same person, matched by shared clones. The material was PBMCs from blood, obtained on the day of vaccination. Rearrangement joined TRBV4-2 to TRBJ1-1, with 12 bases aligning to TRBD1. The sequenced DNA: TGTGCCAGCAGCCAAACGGGGGGGACAGGGGGCGTAAACACTGAAGCTTTCTTT. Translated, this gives CASSQTGGTGGVNTEAFF.